Listed here are 17 T cell receptor beta chains from one sample, sequenced in a study of regulatory T cells in long-lasting Graves disease. The time point is: persistent/refractory GD, antithyroid drugs over 5 years with positive TRAb. The TCR library was prepared using RNA isolated from PBMCs. Both iRepertoire HTBI primers and Arm-PCR of CDR3 regions were used to build the TCR beta libraries. TCRdb redid the calling of the multiplex PCR reads with MiXCR, one entry per CDR3 protein. The table includes hundreds of thousands of distinct CDR3 sequences, 20% to 25% detected once. Source: peripheral blood mononuclear cells (PBMCs), taken when the disease was refractory, from a patient treated with antithyroid drugs. These receptors came from a female donor with Graves disease.

This clonotype was picked up a small number of times. The V call is TRBV25-1, the J call TRBJ2-2; D not certain. Germline values: CDR1 MGHDK, CDR2 SYGVNS. The CDR3 is 16 amino acids. Deletions cut 1 base from V and 1 base from J, with 10 bases between. CDR3 DNA sequence: TGTGCCAGCAGTGAATTAGGTGGCCAGAACACCGGGGAGCTGTTTTTT. Translation: CASSELGGQNTGELFF.

This clonotype has more than one count but fewer than ten. The chain employs TRBV7-8 and TRBJ2-5; D unresolved. Deletions cut 2 bases from V and 5 bases from J, with 15 bases between. The CDR3 has 15 residues. The germline V gene has CDR1 SGHVS and CDR2 FQNEAQ. Here the CDR3 DNA reads TGTGCCAGCAGCTTAACAGTTGCGCCGCGGGAGACCCAGTACTTC. Amino acids: CASSLTVAPRETQYF.

This clonotype was seen a few times. This rearrangement joins TRBV6-5 to TRBJ2-7, with TRBD1 identical over 7 bases. Germline V gene data show CDR1 as MNHEY and CDR2 as SVGAGI. CDR3 length: 15 residues. With 4 bases clipped from V and 2 bases from J, the junction kept 8 bases outside the gene matches. The CDR3 DNA follows: TGTGCCAGCAGTTCTTTCGCCGGGACAGCCTACGAGCAGTACTTC. Protein product: CASSSFAGTAYEQYF.

The chain employs TRBV2 and TRBJ2-3; D is perhaps TRBD2 (5 bases). The CDR3 is made up of 14 amino acids. Germline CDR1 SNHLY, CDR2 FYNNEI. Deletions cut 4 bases from V and 4 bases from J, with 12 bases between. The CDR3 nucleotides read TGTGCCAGCAGTGGAGGGAGCAGCGCAGATACGCAGTATTTT. Translation gives CASSGGSSADTQYF.

This clonotype occurred a few times. The V gene is TRBV4-1, the J gene TRBJ1-1; D is ambiguous. CDR1 and CDR2 (germline): MGHRA, YSYEKL. The ends were cut back, 4 bases at V and 5 bases at J, with 14 bases in the middle. The CDR3 loop spans 14 amino acids. The CDR3 region is CASSLEEGRTEAFF. The CDR3 region has the DNA TGCGCCAGCAGCCTAGAGGAAGGGCGAACTGAAGCTTTCTTT.

This clonotype was observed a few times. In DNA, the CDR3 is TGCGCCAGCAGCTGGACTAGCGGGAGGGCGTCCGATACGCAGTATTTT. Amino acids: CASSWTSGRASDTQYF. V usage is TRBV5-1 and J usage is TRBJ2-3; TRBD2 agrees at 15 bases. CDR1 is SGHRS and CDR2 is YFSETQ in the germline V gene. This CDR3 is 16 amino acids long. V lost 3 bases and J lost 6; bases outside the gene matches: 5.

This clonotype was seen a handful of times. It is likely a read error, because the conserved phenylalanine at the end of the CDR3 is missing. The rearrangement joins TRBV15 to TRBJ2-5, with D tentatively TRBD1 or TRBD2 (6 bases each). From germline, CDR1 is LNHNV and CDR2 YYDKDF (reference sequence). The CDR3 totals 14 residues. The V gene lost 0 bases and the J gene lost 5 bases, with 10 bases spanning the gap. CDR3 sequence: CATSREGGPETQYL. CDR3 nucleotides: TGTGCCACCAGCAGAGAGGGGGGCCCGGAGACCCAGTACCTC.

This clonotype has just a few counts. The chain joins TRBV6-1 to TRBJ2-1, with a possible D match to TRBD2 (5 bases). This CDR3 is built from 12 residues. Trimming removed 5 bases at V and 6 bases at J, with 8 bases between. CDR1 MNHNS and CDR2 SASEGT come from the germline V gene. CDR3: CASSPTSNEQFF. The CDR3 DNA reads TGTGCCAGCAGTCCTACTAGCAATGAGCAGTTCTTC.

This clonotype appeared many times. This sequence joins TRBV28 and TRBJ1-2; 8 nucleotides line up with TRBD1. Trimming took 6 bases from V and 5 from J; bases not matched to a gene: 5. The CDR3 is 13 residues long. Germline V gene sequence: CDR1 MDHEN, CDR2 SYDVKM. DNA for the CDR3: TGTGCCAGCAGAACTGGACAGGGTTATGGCTACACCTTC. Translation: CASRTGQGYGYTF.

Ten or more counts support this clonotype. The V gene is TRBV20-1, the J gene TRBJ1-6, with 10 positions matching TRBD1. This CDR3 spans 15 amino acids. Per germline, CDR1 DFQATT and CDR2 SNEGSKA (reference sequence). J gave up 9 bases and V 0 bases, and 5 bases lay outside the gene matches. The CDR3 DNA reads TGCAGTGCTAGAGATTTGGGACAGGGGACTTCACCCCTCCACTTT. It encodes CSARDLGQGTSPLHF.

This clonotype showed up many times. CDR3 DNA: TGTGCCAGCAGCCAAGGGACAGGGCGCTATGGCTACACCTTC. Amino acid sequence: CASSQGTGRYGYTF. The chain couples TRBV3-1 to TRBJ1-2; 8 bases align to TRBD1. This CDR3 is 14 amino acids long. V gave up 1 base and J gave up 4 bases; unmatched junction bases: 2. Germline values: CDR1 LGHDT, CDR2 YNNKEL (reference sequence).

The V call is TRBV20-1, the J call TRBJ2-3; D perhaps matches TRBD1 (7 bases). Trimming cost V 8 bases and J 2 bases, with 17 bases left between them. The CDR3 length is 14 residues. Germline CDR1 is DFQATT and CDR2 is SNEGSKA (reference sequence). The chain's CDR3 is CSPVGGGITDTQYF. CDR3 in DNA: TGCAGTCCAGTAGGAGGGGGCATCACAGATACGCAGTATTTT.

Ten or more counts support this clonotype. The V call is TRBV28, the J call TRBJ1-2; TRBD1 matches 9 bases. The CDR3 has 13 amino acids. The germline gives CDR1 MDHEN, CDR2 SYDVKM. Losses at the gene ends were 5 bases for V and 8 bases for J; bases not matched to a gene: 6. The CDR3 coding sequence is TGTGCCAGCAGTCAAAAGACAGGGGGAGGCTACACCTTC. It is translated as CASSQKTGGGYTF.

A word on this clonotype: This may come from a read error, since a much larger clone is one base off. The chain links TRBV6-1 to TRBJ2-5; TRBD2 matches at 8 bases. CDR1 is MNHNS, CDR2 SASEGT, per germline. CDR3 length equals 15 residues. The CDR3 protein is CASRSGGAGQETQHF. The CDR3 coding sequence is TGTGCCAGCAGGTCGGGAGGGGCCGGGCAAGAGACCCAGCACTTC.

This clonotype was observed many times. The chain joins TRBV7-3 to TRBJ2-7, with 8 bases aligning to TRBD2. CDR1 and CDR2 (germline): SGHTA, FQGTGA. The CDR3 contains 14 residues. V was clipped by 6 bases and J by 7 bases; unmatched bases: 11. CDR3 sequence (DNA): TGTGCCAGCAGTCGCGGGGGGAGCTCCCGAGAGCAGTACTTC. Its translation: CASSRGGSSREQYF.

This clonotype was counted at least ten times. The rearrangement links TRBV3-1 to TRBJ2-7, with 13 bases identical to TRBD2. Trimming at V came to 4 bases and at J to 9 bases, leaving 6 bases not matched to a gene. This CDR3 is 14 amino acids long. CDR1 is LGHDT and CDR2 is YNNKEL in the germline V gene (reference sequence). The DNA for the CDR3 is TGTGCCAGCAGCCCCGGACTAGCGGGAGTCGCGCAGTACTTC. Amino acids: CASSPGLAGVAQYF.

This clonotype was seen only a few times. V is TRBV19 and J is TRBJ2-7, with D unclear. The CDR3 extends over 12 amino acids. The V and J ends lost 8 bases and 0 bases respectively, with 8 bases between them. CDR1 is LNHDA, CDR2 SQIVND, per germline (reference sequence). The CDR3 region is CASRANSYEQYF. CDR3 coding DNA: TGTGCCAGTCGCGCAAACTCCTACGAGCAGTACTTC.